This is a list of T cell receptor beta chains from one sample in a study of PD-L1 blockade in urothelial cancer. The table came from immunoSEQ multiplex PCR; TCRdb's copy has only in-frame clones and leaves some out. Found here are over 75,000 clones, about 85% of them singletons; the top ten hold over 13%. The sequencing here drew on PBMCs, taken around atezolizumab (anti-PD-L1) treatment. The receptors were sampled from a man between 60 and 75 years old with urothelial cancer. Both conserved end residues are part of each CDR3. D genes are given only for firm matches. Size values are once, few and many counts, or a class for expanded clones, and some rows have none.

v_call	d_call	j_call	clone_size	cdr3_aa	cdr3_nt
TRBV7-8	-	TRBJ1-2	-	CASSAVPEGGYTF	TGTGCCAGCAGCGCCGTCCCCGAGGGCGGCTACACCTTC
TRBV30	TRBD2	TRBJ2-5	-	CAWSGLAGIRETQYF	TGTGCCTGGAGTGGACTAGCGGGAATAAGGGAGACCCAGTACTTC
TRBV4-1	-	TRBJ2-7	-	CASSQATGTYSYEQYF	TGCGCCAGCAGCCAAGCGACCGGGACATACTCCTACGAGCAGTACTTC
TRBV27	-	TRBJ1-3	-	CASSPTAGNTIYF	TGTGCCAGCAGCCCCACAGCTGGAAACACCATATATTTT
TRBV6-6	TRBD2	TRBJ2-4	-	CASKAGRDIQYF	TGTGCCAGCAAAGCGGGGAGGGACATTCAGTACTTC
TRBV18	TRBD2	TRBJ2-7	few	CASSSRWEGSYEQYF	TGTGCCAGCTCCTCTCGCTGGGAGGGCTCCTACGAGCAGTACTTC
TRBV6-1	-	TRBJ2-3	-	CASSHTDTQYF	TGTGCCAGCAGTCACACAGATACGCAGTATTTT
TRBV5-5	-	TRBJ1-6	-	CASRTSGNSPLHF	TGTGCCAGCAGAACCTCAGGGAATTCACCCCTCCACTTT
TRBV7-8	-	TRBJ2-2	-	CASSPLNTGELFF	TGTGCCAGCAGCCCCCTTAACACCGGGGAGCTGTTTTTT
TRBV6-6	-	TRBJ2-5	-	CASDGQAGSGETQYF	TGTGCCAGCGACGGACAGGCGGGGTCGGGTGAGACCCAGTACTTC
TRBV7-2	TRBD1	TRBJ1-2	-	CASSLAGAGAGGGYTF	TGTGCCAGCAGCTTAGCCGGCGCAGGGGCAGGGGGTGGCTACACCTTC
TRBV19	TRBD1	TRBJ2-7	few	CASSIQGQGASYEQYF	TGTGCCAGTAGTATTCAGGGACAGGGGGCTTCCTACGAGCAGTACTTC
TRBV7-2	-	TRBJ1-5	-	CASSLARGGGSQPQHF	TGTGCCAGCAGCTTAGCCCGCGGGGGGGGGAGTCAGCCCCAGCATTTT
TRBV15	-	TRBJ2-3	-	CATSRDTWSGDTQYF	TGTGCCACCAGCAGGGACACCTGGTCAGGGGATACGCAGTATTTT
TRBV30	-	TRBJ2-2	-	CAWRETGRTGELFF	TGTGCCTGGAGGGAGACAGGGAGGACCGGGGAGCTGTTTTTT
TRBV7-8	-	TRBJ2-7	-	CASSLVSGRGREQYF	TGTGCCAGCAGCTTAGTTTCCGGGAGAGGAAGGGAGCAGTACTTC
TRBV6-1	-	TRBJ1-4	-	CASSEAGAMNEKLFF	TGTGCCAGCAGTGAGGCGGGGGCGATGAATGAAAAACTGTTTTTT
TRBV2	-	TRBJ2-1	-	CASGRSGEQFF	TGTGCCAGTGGTAGGAGTGGTGAGCAGTTCTTC
TRBV5-4	-	TRBJ2-3	-	CASSREPKVPDTQYF	TGTGCCAGCAGCAGGGAGCCGAAGGTCCCAGATACGCAGTATTTT
TRBV5-4	-	TRBJ1-2	-	CASSLYGAYGYTF	TGTGCCAGCAGCTTGTATGGGGCCTATGGCTACACCTTC
TRBV5-1	-	TRBJ1-1	-	CASSPNTQRRPNTEAFF	TGCGCCAGCAGCCCTAATACCCAGAGGCGCCCGAACACTGAAGCTTTCTTT
TRBV7-3	TRBD2	TRBJ2-3	-	CASSLGSSGGLDTQYF	TGTGCCAGCAGCTTAGGGTCTAGCGGGGGACTAGATACGCAGTATTTT
TRBV9	-	TRBJ2-5	-	CASSTSPLEETQYF	TGTGCCAGCAGCACCAGCCCCCTAGAAGAGACCCAGTACTTC
TRBV5-1	-	TRBJ2-3	-	CASSLGPISVSSTDTQYF	TGCGCCAGCAGCTTGGGGCCGATTAGCGTCTCCAGCACAGATACGCAGTATTTT
TRBV30	TRBD1	TRBJ1-4	-	CAWDRGPNEKLFF	TGTGCCTGGGACAGGGGCCCTAATGAAAAACTGTTTTTT
TRBV14	-	TRBJ1-2	-	CASSQGLHLSYTF	TGTGCCAGCAGCCAGGGACTCCATTTGAGCTACACCTTC
TRBV19	TRBD1	TRBJ2-3	-	CASSGQGALSTDTQYF	TGTGCCAGTAGTGGACAGGGGGCCCTTAGCACAGATACGCAGTATTTT
TRBV30	-	TRBJ2-3	-	CAWMLGAKSTSRDTQYF	TGTGCCTGGATGCTAGGCGCAAAATCAACATCCCGGGATACGCAGTATTTT
TRBV5-8	TRBD1	TRBJ2-1	few	CASKPGTVYNEQFF	TGTGCCAGCAAGCCAGGGACAGTCTACAATGAGCAGTTCTTC
TRBV2	-	TRBJ1-1	-	CASSEFIMNTEAFF	TGTGCCAGCAGTGAATTTATTATGAACACTGAAGCTTTCTTT
TRBV25-1	-	TRBJ2-7	-	CASSLQSSYEQYF	TGTGCCAGCAGCCTACAGAGCTCCTACGAGCAGTACTTC
TRBV21-1	-	TRBJ2-5	-	CASSNPGTETQYF	TGTGCCAGCAGCAATCCGGGAACGGAGACCCAGTACTTC
TRBV19	-	TRBJ1-5	-	CASSWDSRDQPQHF	TGTGCCAGTAGTTGGGACTCCCGGGATCAGCCCCAGCATTTT
TRBV4-2	-	TRBJ2-5	-	CASSQTRAVPAQYF	TGTGCCAGCAGCCAGACTAGAGCCGTTCCGGCCCAGTACTTC
TRBV10-3	TRBD2	TRBJ2-1	-	CAISLVGLAGLNEQFF	TGTGCCATCAGTCTGGTGGGACTAGCGGGACTTAATGAGCAGTTCTTC
TRBV11-3	-	TRBJ2-1	-	CASENPGNEQFF	TGTGCCAGCGAAAATCCCGGCAATGAGCAGTTCTTC
TRBV7-8	TRBD2	TRBJ2-3	-	CASSAGTSGGSTDTQYF	TGTGCCAGCAGCGCGGGGACTAGCGGGGGGAGCACAGATACGCAGTATTTT
TRBV19	TRBD1	TRBJ1-6	once	CASLDRGGYSPLHF	TGTGCCAGCCTGGACAGGGGAGGTTATTCACCCCTCCACTTT
TRBV7-8	TRBD1	TRBJ1-6	-	CASSFDRGNSPLHF	TGTGCCAGCAGCTTTGACAGGGGTAATTCACCCCTCCACTTT
TRBV19	TRBD2	TRBJ2-1	-	CATHGTSLNEQFF	TGTGCCACCCACGGGACTAGTCTCAATGAGCAGTTCTTC
TRBV11-3	-	TRBJ1-2	-	CASSLRQGVGYTF	TGTGCCAGCAGCTTACGGCAGGGCGTCGGCTACACCTTC
TRBV5-1	-	TRBJ2-3	-	CASSDQGRDTQYF	TGCGCCAGCTCGGACCAGGGAAGAGATACGCAGTATTTT
TRBV5-1	-	TRBJ2-3	-	CASSLADRTTDTQYF	TGCGCCAGCAGCTTGGCGGACAGAACAACAGATACGCAGTATTTT